A selection of T cell receptor beta chains follows, all from one sample in a study of early T cells in non-severe SARS-CoV-2 infection. TCRdb re-called the 5' RACE reads with MiXCR, one entry per CDR3 protein. Among around 26,000 distinct CDR3 sequences listed, approximately 4.4% were seen once. Sequenced: whole blood. These receptors were obtained from an adult who was a healthcare worker with PCR-confirmed SARS-CoV-2 infection or an uninfected control (not recorded which). The CDR3 runs from the conserved cysteine through the conserved F or W. A D gene is named only where the DNA matches it firmly. Clone sizes are given selectively: once, few, many, or a class where the clone is expanded.

D	size	V	J	DNA	CDR3
.	.	TRBV2	TRBJ1-6	TGTGCCAGCCTCCGGGGCTATAATTCACCCCTCCACTTT	CASLRGYNSPLHF
.	.	TRBV4-2	TRBJ2-3	TGTGCCAGCAGTCACCGGGGGTCTAGCACAGATACGCAGTATTTT	CASSHRGSSTDTQYF
.	many	TRBV20-1	TRBJ2-7	TGCAGTGCTGCCCCATCCTCGACCCTCTACGAGCAGTACTTC	CSAAPSSTLYEQYF
TRBD1	many	TRBV20-1	TRBJ1-1	TGCAGTGCTAGATCGACAGGGAGTAACACTGAAGCTTTCTTT	CSARSTGSNTEAFF
.	many	TRBV19	TRBJ1-1	TGTGCCAGTAGTATAGTGGCCGCCACTGAAGCTTTCTTT	CASSIVAATEAFF
.	many	TRBV28	TRBJ2-3	TGTGCCAGCGCCTTGGATACGCAGTATTTT	CASALDTQYF
.	few	TRBV20-1	TRBJ2-1	TGCAGTGCTAGAGATTTCGCAGGCTACAATGAGCAGTTCTTC	CSARDFAGYNEQFF
.	once	TRBV11-2	TRBJ2-3	TGTGCCAGCAGCTACGGGACCATAAACACAGATACGCAGTATTTT	CASSYGTINTDTQYF
.	many	TRBV20-1	TRBJ2-2	TGCAGTGCTCCGACACCCGGACAGTCCGGGGAGCTGTTTTTT	CSAPTPGQSGELFF
.	.	TRBV3-1	TRBJ2-2	TGTGCCAGCAGCCAAGATTTTGCGAACCGTGGGGAGCTGTTTTTT	CASSQDFANRGELFF
.	few	TRBV2	TRBJ2-1	TGTGCCAGCGGGAAGGGGAACTACAATGAGCAGTTCTTC	CASGKGNYNEQFF
.	many	TRBV2	TRBJ2-4	TGTGCCAGCAGTGCCCAGAAAAACATTCAGTACTTC	CASSAQKNIQYF
TRBD2	many	TRBV27	TRBJ2-7	TGTGCCAGCAGTCCGGGACTAGCGACCTACGAGCAGTACTTC	CASSPGLATYEQYF
.	many	TRBV6-5	TRBJ1-4	TGTGCCAGCAGCAGGGGCCGTAATGAAAAACTGTTTTTT	CASSRGRNEKLFF
.	many	TRBV20-1	TRBJ1-1	TGCAGTGCTAGAGATTGGCAGGCCCGCACTGAAGCTTTCTTT	CSARDWQARTEAFF
.	many	TRBV18	TRBJ1-2	TGTGCCAGCCACGTTCGGGGTGACTATGGCTACACCTTC	CASHVRGDYGYTF
.	medium-sized	TRBV5-4	TRBJ2-3	TGTGCCAGCAGCGATGGCGGTAGCGCTAGCACAGATACGCAGTATTTT	CASSDGGSASTDTQYF
.	many	TRBV13	TRBJ1-1	TGTGCCAGCAGCCTAGGGGAGACTGAAGCTTTCTTT	CASSLGETEAFF
TRBD2	.	TRBV3-1	TRBJ2-1	TGTGCCAGCAGCCATGGACTAGCCATCGAGGATGAGCAGTTCTTC	CASSHGLAIEDEQFF
.	many	TRBV10-2	TRBJ2-7	TGCGCCAGCCGGGACTTTAGCTCCTACGAGCAGTACTTC	CASRDFSSYEQYF
.	few	TRBV28	TRBJ2-7	TGTGCCAGCAGTTTAACCGGACACAACTACGAGCAGTACTTC	CASSLTGHNYEQYF
.	.	TRBV7-7	TRBJ2-7	TGTGTCAGCAGCTTGGACGAAGGGTACGAGCAGTACTTC	CVSSLDEGYEQYF
.	many	TRBV11-2	TRBJ2-3	TGTGCCAGCAGCCCCTCATGGGATACGCAGTATTTT	CASSPSWDTQYF
TRBD2	many	TRBV4-1	TRBJ2-1	TGCGCCAGCAGCCGAGGAAGCGGGGGGCCCCTAATTTACAATGAGCAGTTCTTC	CASSRGSGGPLIYNEQFF
TRBD2	many	TRBV20-1	TRBJ2-1	TGCAGTGCTAGAGATGCGGGAGGCGGTGATTCTGAGCAGTTCTTC	CSARDAGGGDSEQFF
TRBD2	many	TRBV19	TRBJ2-1	TGTGCCAGTGTTAGCGGGGGCACACTTCGCGAACAGTTCTTC	CASVSGGTLREQFF
.	many	TRBV12-3/TRBV12-4	TRBJ1-5	TGTGCCAGCAGCCCTGGACGGACTAGCAATCAGCCCCAGCATTTT	CASSPGRTSNQPQHF
.	.	TRBV9	TRBJ2-3	TGTGCCAGCAGCGTAGGTAGACTCCCAACAGATACGCAGTATTTT	CASSVGRLPTDTQYF
.	many	TRBV5-5	TRBJ2-3	TGTGCCAGCAGCTTGGTTGGGGGGGGCCCCACAGATACGCAGTATTTT	CASSLVGGGPTDTQYF
TRBD2	few	TRBV29-1	TRBJ2-3	TGCAGCGTTACCGTAGCGGGTCGAAGCACAGATACGCAGTATTTT	CSVTVAGRSTDTQYF
.	.	TRBV5-1	TRBJ2-1	TGCGCCAGCAGCTTGCAGGGTAGCTCCTACAATGAGCAGTTCTTC	CASSLQGSSYNEQFF
.	many	TRBV2	TRBJ1-5	TGTGCCAGCAGCGCAGCCCGGGATCAGCCCCAGCATTTT	CASSAARDQPQHF
TRBD2	.	TRBV7-2	TRBJ2-3	TGTGCCAGCAGCTCGAAGCGGGGCAGCACAGATACGCAGTATTTT	CASSSKRGSTDTQYF
TRBD1	many	TRBV5-1	TRBJ2-7	TGCGCCAGCAGCTTGGCAGGGGGCGGCTACGAGCAGTACTTC	CASSLAGGGYEQYF
.	many	TRBV25-1	TRBJ2-3	TGTGCCAGCAGTGTTGGGCAGTTGGATACGCAGTATTTT	CASSVGQLDTQYF
TRBD2	many	TRBV28	TRBJ2-1	TGTGCCAGCATTGGGACTAGCGCCTATGAGCAGTTCTTC	CASIGTSAYEQFF
.	many	TRBV27	TRBJ2-3	TGTGCCAGCAGACCCCCCACCGGAGATACGCAGTATTTT	CASRPPTGDTQYF
.	.	TRBV11-2	TRBJ2-1	TGTGCCAGCAGCCTACAGGAAGCGTCCTACAATGAGCAGTTCTTC	CASSLQEASYNEQFF
TRBD2	many	TRBV20-1	TRBJ2-1	TGCAGTGCTAGAGAAAGGCTAGCGGGAGGGCCGAACAATGAGCAGTTCTTC	CSARERLAGGPNNEQFF
.	few	TRBV3-1	TRBJ1-5	TGTGCCAGCAGCAAAAGCCGGGGTTATCAGCCCCAGCATTTT	CASSKSRGYQPQHF
.	.	TRBV28	TRBJ2-1	TGTGCCAGCAATTTTCGCTCCTACAATGAGCAGTTCTTC	CASNFRSYNEQFF
.	.	TRBV10-1	TRBJ2-1	TGCGCCAGCTTCGGGAGTTTATACAATGAGCAGTTCTTC	CASFGSLYNEQFF
.	few	TRBV4-2	TRBJ1-2	TGTGCCAGCAGCCAAGATCGCTTCTCGTCGGGCTACACCTTC	CASSQDRFSSGYTF
.	medium-sized	TRBV24-1	TRBJ2-1	TGTGCCACCAGTGACCCCTACATAGCAGGGAAGGGAAAAAATGAGCAGTTCTTC	CATSDPYIAGKGKNEQFF
.	many	TRBV12-3/TRBV12-4	TRBJ2-3	TGTGCCAGCACCCAGAAAAGGACGGCAATCACAGATACGCAGTATTTT	CASTQKRTAITDTQYF
.	many	TRBV2	TRBJ1-5	TGTGCCAGCAGTGCTTCCGACCGCAATCAGCCCCAGCATTTT	CASSASDRNQPQHF
.	many	TRBV7-8	TRBJ2-3	TGTGCCAGCAGCTTAGATAGTGGCAGGGTTACGCAGTATTTT	CASSLDSGRVTQYF
.	many	TRBV10-3	TRBJ2-1	TGTGCCATCAGTGAGTCCGCAGGGTACTACAATGAGCAGTTCTTC	CAISESAGYYNEQFF
.	.	TRBV7-2	TRBJ2-2	TGTGCCAGCAGCTTTATAGTCGGGGAGCTGTTTTTT	CASSFIVGELFF
.	few	TRBV3-1	TRBJ1-1	TGTGCCAGCAGCCCCACTAATCAGAACACTGAAGCTTTCTTT	CASSPTNQNTEAFF
TRBD2	many	TRBV6-2/TRBV6-3	TRBJ2-3	TGTGCCAGCAGTTTCAAGCGGGAGCCCCCAGATACGCAGTATTTT	CASSFKREPPDTQYF
TRBD1	few	TRBV19	TRBJ1-6	TGTGCCAGTACCGGGACAGCCTATAATTCACCCCTCCACTTT	CASTGTAYNSPLHF
.	many	TRBV12-3/TRBV12-4	TRBJ2-3	TGTGCCAGCAGCCTTAAGCGCCGCACAGATACGCAGTATTTT	CASSLKRRTDTQYF
.	many	TRBV4-1	TRBJ2-3	TGCGCCAGCAGCCAAGAATACACAGGGCCAGATACGCAGTATTTT	CASSQEYTGPDTQYF